These 18 T cell receptor beta chains were all obtained from the same sample, sequenced in a study of blood T cell repertoires in COVID-19. Clones were sequenced by immunoSEQ multiplex PCR, and TCRdb holds only the in-frame ones, with some missing. Of some 81,000 clones detected, around 90% appear once; the ten largest clones hold approximately 0.98%. Sequenced input: peripheral blood. These receptors were obtained from a woman in her fifties or sixties in a cohort sampled during active COVID-19.

The V gene is TRBV10-2, the J gene TRBJ1-2, with 8 bases aligning to TRBD1. Trimming removed 0 bases from V and 7 bases from J; junction bases left unmatched: 7. Germline CDR1 is WSHSY and CDR2 is SAAADI. There are 15 residues in the CDR3. The CDR3 region has the DNA TGCGCCAGCAGTGAGTCAACGGACAGGGCGCGTGGCTACACCTTC. This encodes CASSESTDRARGYTF.

The gene calls are TRBV28 and TRBJ1-5; unclear D gene. V was pared by 4 bases and J by 0 bases, with 16 bases between. Germline assignment: CDR1 MDHEN and CDR2 SYDVKM. This CDR3 region has 17 residues. Here the CDR3 reads CASSSRYRDYSNQPQHF. The DNA of the CDR3 is TGTGCCAGCAGTTCACGCTATCGAGACTATAGCAATCAGCCCCAGCATTTT. The whole variable domain, remainder taken from reference TRBV28 and TRBJ1-5, is DVKVTQSSRYLVKRTGEKVFLECVQDMDHENMFWYRQDPGLGLRLIYFSYDVKMKEKGDIPEGYSVSREKKERFSLILESASTNQTSMYLCASSSRYRDYSNQPQHFGDGTRLSIL.

The rearrangement joins TRBV3-1 (or the pseudogene TRBV3-2) to TRBJ2-1; weak D call: TRBD1 (7 bases). Trimming took 4 bases from V and 6 from J, leaving 10 bases between them. Looked up from germline, CDR1 is LGHDT and CDR2 is YNNKEL (reference sequence). This CDR3 is built from 13 residues. The CDR3 sequence is CASSPQGGNEQFF. The CDR3, as DNA: TGTGCCAGCAGCCCTCAGGGGGGCAATGAGCAGTTCTTC.

CDR3 region: CASATFRDSVTYEQYF. The DNA for the CDR3 is TGTGCCAGCGCAACCTTCCGGGACAGCGTTACCTACGAGCAGTACTTC. The rearrangement joins TRBV27 to TRBJ2-7; 7 bases align to TRBD1. The V gene's germline CDR1 is MNHEY and CDR2 SMNVEV (reference sequence). J lost 2 bases, V lost 8 bases, and 15 bases had no gene match. CDR3 length equals 16 residues.

The rearrangement joins TRBV28 to TRBJ2-2; 10 bases line up with TRBD2. The germline gives CDR1 MDHEN, CDR2 SYDVKM. This CDR3 is built from 17 residues. The V segment lost 2 bases and the J segment 2 bases; nucleotides outside the gene matches: 5. DNA of the CDR3: TGTGCCAGCAGTTTAGGAGGACTAGCGGTAAACACCGGGGAGCTGTTTTTT. It yields the protein CASSLGGLAVNTGELFF. The complete variable domain, with remaining parts taken from reference TRBV28 and TRBJ2-2, reads DVKVTQSSRYLVKRTGEKVFLECVQDMDHENMFWYRQDPGLGLRLIYFSYDVKMKEKGDIPEGYSVSREKKERFSLILESASTNQTSMYLCASSLGGLAVNTGELFFGEGSRLTVL.

The chain combines TRBV12-5 with TRBJ2-2; perhaps TRBD1 as D (7 bases). The CDR3 loop spans 16 amino acids. The germline V gene encodes CDR1 LGHNT and CDR2 FRNRAP. Trimming removed 6 bases from V and 1 base from J, with 15 bases in between. In DNA, the CDR3 is TGTGCTAGTGGCCGCGGGGACAGCTTGAACACCGGGGAGCTGTTTTTT. This translates into CASGRGDSLNTGELFF.

The J gene is TRBJ1-6, the V gene TRBV10-2, with D tentatively TRBD1 (6 bases). This CDR3 spans 15 amino acids. From germline, CDR1 is WSHSY and CDR2 SAAADI. V lost 6 bases, J lost 8 bases, and 17 bases lay in between. The CDR3 sequence: CASRDGTPSYSPLHF. The CDR3 bases are TGCGCCAGCAGAGATGGGACACCAAGTTATTCACCCCTCCACTTT.

This rearrangement joins TRBV6-1 to TRBJ2-2; 9 nucleotides line up with TRBD2. With 3 bases clipped from V and 5 bases from J, the junction kept 10 bases outside the gene matches. The germline CDR1 and CDR2 sequences are MNHNS and SASEGT. CDR3 length: 17 residues. The CDR3 nucleotides read TGTGCCAGCAGTGAGACCGCCCTAGCGGGATTAACCGGGGAGCTGTTTTTT. This translates into CASSETALAGLTGELFF.

This clone was detected once. The rearrangement joins TRBV5-6 to TRBJ2-7; 9 bases agree with TRBD1. The trim removed 0 bases at V and 3 bases at J, leaving 4 bases unmatched. The CDR3 is made up of 15 amino acids. Germline V gives CDR1 SGHDT, CDR2 YYEEEE. CDR3 sequence: CASSLGGTGIYEQYF. The CDR3 nucleotides read TGTGCCAGCAGCTTGGGGGGGACAGGGATCTACGAGCAGTACTTC.

V gene TRBV5-1 combines with J gene TRBJ2-2; TRBD2 matches 14 bases. The CDR3 is 15 amino acids. Germline-derived CDR1 and CDR2 are SGHRS and YFSETQ. V gave up 4 bases and J gave up 5 bases; unmatched junction bases: 1. The CDR3 here is CASSGLAGGTGELFF. CDR3 coding DNA: TGCGCCAGCAGCGGACTAGCGGGAGGAACCGGGGAGCTGTTTTTT.

This clone has only a few counts. This rearrangement joins TRBV2 to TRBJ2-2; 10 nucleotides agree with TRBD2. Germline assignment: CDR1 SNHLY and CDR2 FYNNEI. CDR3 size: 13 residues. Trimming took 7 bases from V and 7 from J; bases not matched to a gene: 3. In DNA, the CDR3 is TGTGCCAGCAAGCGGGAGGGAGGCGGGGAGCTGTTTTTT. Its protein is CASKREGGGELFF.

This chain uses TRBV7-9 with TRBJ2-1; 10 bases are shared with TRBD2. The length of the CDR3 is 15 residues. In germline, CDR1 is SEHNR, CDR2 FQNEAQ (reference sequence). V lost 2 bases, J lost 8 bases, and 6 bases stayed unmatched. Here the CDR3 reads CASSLRAGGVDEQFF. The DNA of the CDR3 is TGTGCCAGCAGCTTAAGAGCGGGAGGGGTCGATGAGCAGTTCTTC.

The chain is built from TRBV5-6 and TRBJ1-4; 7 positions agree with TRBD1. With V trimmed by 5 bases and J by 5 bases, 9 bases remained unmatched. Germline V gene data show CDR1 as SGHDT and CDR2 as YYEEEE. This CDR3 has 15 residues. This chain's CDR3 is CASSSAGQLNEKLFF. The CDR3 DNA follows: TGTGCCAGCAGTTCCGCGGGACAGTTAAATGAAAAACTGTTTTTT.

The chain has TRBV24-1 and TRBJ1-2, with D perhaps matching TRBD1 (6 bases). This CDR3 contains 12 residues. The V gene's germline CDR1 is KGHDR and CDR2 SFDVKD. V lost 4 bases and J 14 bases, leaving 16 bases between the germline ends. The CDR3 here is CATSDADRIHTF. The CDR3 nucleotides read TGTGCCACCAGTGACGCTGACAGGATCCATACCTTC.

This chain connects TRBV6-5 to TRBJ2-5; 9 bases are a match to TRBD2. Germline assignment: CDR1 MNHEY and CDR2 SVGAGI. The CDR3 has 13 amino acids. The trim removed 8 bases at V and 5 bases at J, leaving 6 bases unmatched. CDR3 in DNA: TGTGCCAGCGGGATAGCGGGGGCTGAGACCCAGTACTTC. Residues: CASGIAGAETQYF.

This rearrangement joins TRBV7-9 to TRBJ2-6, with 7 bases fitting TRBD2. V dropped 8 bases and J dropped 3; count of bases not matched to a gene: 1. Per the germline V gene, CDR1 is SEHNR and CDR2 is FQNEAQ (reference sequence). The CDR3 spans 13 residues. DNA for the CDR3: TGTGCCAGCCGGGGGGATGGGGCCAACGTCCTGACTTTC. Its translation: CASRGDGANVLTF.

The rearrangement joins TRBV27 to TRBJ2-1; 7 nucleotides agree with TRBD1. Germline V gene lookup returns CDR1 MNHEY and CDR2 SMNVEV (reference sequence). With 6 bases clipped from V and 8 bases from J, the junction kept 7 bases outside the gene matches. The CDR3 runs to 13 residues. CDR3 sequence (DNA): TGTGCCAGCAGAGTAACAGGGGCCTATGAGCAGTTCTTC. It yields the protein CASRVTGAYEQFF.

The rearrangement links TRBV5-1 to TRBJ2-5; 8 bases agree with TRBD1. Germline V gene sequence: CDR1 SGHRS, CDR2 YFSETQ. V was pared by 4 bases and J by 4 bases, with 3 bases of the junction left unmatched. This CDR3 is 13 amino acids long. The CDR3 sequence is CASSIGQGETQYF. CDR3 bases: TGCGCCAGCAGCATAGGACAGGGAGAGACCCAGTACTTC. Full variable domain (missing parts from reference TRBV5-1 and TRBJ2-5): KAGVTQTPRYLIKTRGQQVTLSCSPISGHRSVSWYQQTPGQGLQFLFEYFSETQRNKGNFPGRFSGRQFSNSRSEMNVSTLELGDSALYLCASSIGQGETQYFGPGTRLLVL.